These T cell receptor beta chains were read from a single sample in a study of cytomegalovirus exposure and HLA in healthy donors. Only in-frame clones appear in the TCRdb table, and some are missing; sequencing was by immunoSEQ multiplex PCR. Of some 150,000 clones in the sample, around 88% were seen once. The specimen sequenced was PBMCs. These TCRs come from a woman aged 30 to 39 in good health and CMV-seronegative. The CDR3 runs from the conserved cysteine through the conserved F or W. The D gene is left open where the match is weak. Only part of the rows carry a size: once, few, many, or a class if the clone is expanded.

>TRBJ1-5|NA|TRBD1|TRBV15
TGTGCCACCAGCAAACAGGGGGCGTGGGGCAATCAGCCCCAGCATTTT
CATSKQGAWGNQPQHF
>TRBJ2-7|once|TRBD2|TRBV9
TGTGCCAGCAGCGTAGTTACTAGCGGGATAAACGAGCAGTACTTC
CASSVVTSGINEQYF
>TRBJ1-5|NA|NA|TRBV6-5
TGTGCCAGCAGTTACTCTTCGGGGTTTAGCAATCAGCCCCAGCATTTT
CASSYSSGFSNQPQHF
>TRBJ2-3|NA|NA|TRBV5-1
TGCGCCAGCAGATCGGGTGGTGCTTACTCCGGCACAGATACGCAGTATTTT
CASRSGGAYSGTDTQYF
>TRBJ1-2|NA|TRBD1|TRBV6-6
TGTGCCAGCAGTTACCAAGGGGGCACCCCGGGAGGCTACACCTTC
CASSYQGGTPGGYTF
>TRBJ2-2|NA|NA|TRBV5-1
TGCGCCAGCAGTCCGGAGATGGGTCGCACCGGGGAGCTGTTTTTT
CASSPEMGRTGELFF
>TRBJ2-1|NA|NA|TRBV10-2
TGCGCCAGCAGTGAATCGGCCGGAGCTAAGTTTGATGAGCAGTTCTTC
CASSESAGAKFDEQFF
>TRBJ2-5|NA|NA|TRBV13
TGTGCCAGCAGCTTAGGCAGTTCAGAGACCCAGTACTTC
CASSLGSSETQYF
>TRBJ1-4|few|TRBD1|TRBV15
TGTGCCACCAGCAGAGAGGGACAGGTAGCGGAAAAACTGTTTTTT
CATSREGQVAEKLFF
>TRBJ1-2|NA|NA|TRBV7-2
TGTGCCAGCAGCTTAGACAGCTCAAACTATGGCTACACCTTC
CASSLDSSNYGYTF
>TRBJ2-2|once|NA|TRBV19
TGTGCCAGTAGAGCCGCGGTAACGAACACCGGGGAGCTGTTTTTT
CASRAAVTNTGELFF
>TRBJ2-7|NA|TRBD2|TRBV19
TGTGCCAGTAGCGCGGGGGGTTCGGTCTCCTACGAGCAGTACTTC
CASSAGGSVSYEQYF
>TRBJ2-7|few|NA|TRBV4-3
TGCGCCAGCAGCCAAGATAGTCAGGGTGGCTACGAGCAGTACTTC
CASSQDSQGGYEQYF
>TRBJ2-7|NA|NA|TRBV7-7
TGTGCCAGCAGCTCGGGATACGGGGGTAGCGAGCAGTACTTC
CASSSGYGGSEQYF
>TRBJ2-7|NA|TRBD2|TRBV4-1
TGCGCCAGCAGCCAAGGCCCCACTAGCGGGAACTCCTACGAGCAGTACTTC
CASSQGPTSGNSYEQYF
>TRBJ2-5|NA|TRBD2|TRBV19
TGTGCCAGTAGTACGACTAGCGGGAGGAAGACCCAGTACTTC
CASSTTSGRKTQYF
>TRBJ1-2|NA|NA|TRBV28
TGTGCCAGCAGTTTATTTGGGCGATCGTATGGCTACACCTTC
CASSLFGRSYGYTF
>TRBJ1-5|NA|TRBD1|TRBV4-1
TGCGCCAGCAGCCGAACAGGGGTGGGGGATCAGCCCCAGCATTTT
CASSRTGVGDQPQHF
>TRBJ2-7|NA|NA|TRBV27
TGTGCCAGCCGCAGGGGCTACGAGCAGTACTTC
CASRRGYEQYF